The entry below describes one T cell receptor beta chain. The target of this receptor is not known. A junction end diverges from the germline sequence, so it may reflect a read error. The data originate from a study of blood T cells in healthy people across ages (dated by TCRdb to the mid-2010s). Context from the whole study: In model experiments, template switching captured about one uniquely barcoded TCR beta cDNA molecule for every two T cells. Age-related changes in TCR beta repertoire diversity were measured in the study by deep sequencing normalized with unique cDNA molecular identifiers. Four age groups were formed from the donors: young (average about 16 years), middle-aged (around 39), aged (62) and long-lived (less than 85). To avoid experimental bias, donors of different ages were spread randomly across the sequencing lanes. Two additional independent replicas of 1 million unique cDNA reads from the same blood draw were analyzed for two donors (one aged 18 to 29 and one aged 80 or older).

CDR1 and CDR2 were assigned from the germline V gene as MGHRA and YSYEKL. Including the terminal cysteine and phenylalanine, the CDR3 comprises 18 residues. The retained sequence is limited to the CDR3, 54 bases, with the frame set at the first base. The donors were roughly 40 Caucasian individuals from Russia, aged roughly 6 to 100 years, who were systemically healthy. Around 10 milliliters of peripheral blood were collected from each donor into EDTA-treated Vacutainer tubes. Ficoll-Paque density-gradient centrifugation was used to isolate PBMCs, with at least 6.5 million per sample. Total RNA was extracted from PBMCs with Trizol reagent, with at least 6 micrograms obtained per sample. For every donor, flow cytometry on a PBMC aliquot measured the percentage of naive CD45RAhigh/CD27high T cells. What the authors observed across the whole study: Observed TCR beta diversity correlated strongly with the percentage of naive T cells measured by flow cytometry. Estimates of total diversity based on one million sequenced T cells were regarded as lower bounds and as underestimates. Bulk unsorted PBMC profiling prevented conclusive comparison of naive and antigen-experienced compartments. Compared with the aged group, more naive CD4+ T cells, fewer expanded clones and increased TCR diversity were shown by the long-lived group, suggesting age selection. The CMV infection status of donors was not known, potentially confounding age-related changes in expanded clonotypes. As age increased, observed TCR beta diversity per million T cells dropped in a roughly linear way, and a significant reduction was already evident by age 40.

The library was prepared using 5' RACE. Sequenced using an Illumina HiSeq 2500. A second roughly 6 to 12 cycle PCR used a sample-barcoded 5' primer and a J-beta primer mix. Each TCR beta cDNA molecule received a unique molecular identifier from a template-switch 5' adaptor carrying 12 random nucleotides. Each sample yielded at least 2.5 million CDR3-containing paired-end reads. First-strand cDNA synthesis was performed from all RNA using the Mint cDNA synthesis kit, with priming by a TRBC-specific oligonucleotide. All cDNA was treated with uracil-DNA glycosylase and then went through a first 18-cycle PCR with the universal primers M1SS and BC2_uni_R. For the original study's pipeline: For normalization, 1 million high-quality reads were randomly selected from each sample, with every read carrying a distinct molecular identifier. Reads with shared molecular identifiers were discarded instead of being binned into consensus sequences. MiTCR, run with a Q25 quality threshold and the strictest error-elimination algorithm, handled CDR3 identification, clonotype clustering and error correction. A nonparametric unseen species model using Euler transformation provided a lower-bound estimate of total TCR beta diversity. Starting from the raw public reads, TCRdb applied fastp trimming at Q25, assembled clones with MiXCR and retained in-frame beta chains. Identical CDR3 proteins give one entry, which carries the most common genes and DNA. TCRdb, not the authors, supplied the V and J calls. This sample holds fewer than 1,000,000 distinct CDR3 sequences; about 45% were observed only once. Of the sample, roughly 18% is held by the ten largest clones.

The TCR was taken from a man older than 75 in good health. Here the chain combines TRBV4-1 and TRBJ2-5, with 8 bases in between that match TRBD2. The last part of the DNA fits TRBJ2-1 better; the J call may be wrong. Sequenced: blood. The CDR3 is CASSEEGSGGRLRETQFF. In nucleotides, the sequence is TGCGCCAGCAGCGAAGAGGGGAGTGGCGGGAGGCTTAGAGAGACCCAGTTCTTC.